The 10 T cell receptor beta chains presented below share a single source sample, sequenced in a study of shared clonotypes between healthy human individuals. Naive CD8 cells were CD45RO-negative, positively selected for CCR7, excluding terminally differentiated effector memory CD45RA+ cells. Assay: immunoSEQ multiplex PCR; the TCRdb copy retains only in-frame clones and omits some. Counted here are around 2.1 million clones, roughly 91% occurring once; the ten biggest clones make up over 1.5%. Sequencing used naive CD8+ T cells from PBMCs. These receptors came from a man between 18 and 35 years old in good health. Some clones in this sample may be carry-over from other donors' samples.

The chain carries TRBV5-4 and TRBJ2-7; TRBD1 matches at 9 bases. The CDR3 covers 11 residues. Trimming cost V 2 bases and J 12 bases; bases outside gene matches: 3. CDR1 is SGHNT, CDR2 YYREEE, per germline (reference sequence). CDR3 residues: CASSFGQGWYF. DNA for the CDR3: TGTGCCAGCAGCTTCGGACAGGGGTGGTACTTC.

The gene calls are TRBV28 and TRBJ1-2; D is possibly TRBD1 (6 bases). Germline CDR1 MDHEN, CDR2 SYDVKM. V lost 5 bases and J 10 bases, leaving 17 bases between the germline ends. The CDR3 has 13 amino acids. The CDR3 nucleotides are TGTGCCAGCAGTCTTTCGCCTACAGGGTACTACACCTTC. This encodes CASSLSPTGYYTF.

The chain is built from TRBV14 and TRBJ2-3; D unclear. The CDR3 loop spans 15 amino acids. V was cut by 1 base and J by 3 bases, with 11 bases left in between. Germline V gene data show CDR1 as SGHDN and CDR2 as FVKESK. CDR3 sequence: CASSQVDRATDTQYF. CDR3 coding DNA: TGTGCCAGCAGCCAAGTTGACCGGGCGACAGATACGCAGTATTTT.

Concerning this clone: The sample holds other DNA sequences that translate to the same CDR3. For the CDR3, the DNA is TGTGCCAGCAGCGTAGGGTTAGCGGCGTACAATGAGCAGTTCTTC. It is translated as CASSVGLAAYNEQFF. The chain links TRBV9 to TRBJ2-1; TRBD2 might be the D (6 bases). This CDR3 is 15 amino acids long. Germline V gene sequence: CDR1 SGDLS, CDR2 YYNGEE. With 0 bases removed from V and 4 bases from J, the gap between germline ends came to 11 bases.

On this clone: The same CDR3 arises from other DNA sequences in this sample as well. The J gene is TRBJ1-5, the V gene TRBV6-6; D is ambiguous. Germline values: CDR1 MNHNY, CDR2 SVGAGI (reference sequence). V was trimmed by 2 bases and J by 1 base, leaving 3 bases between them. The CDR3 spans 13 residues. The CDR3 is CASSYGSNQPQHF. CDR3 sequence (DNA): TGTGCCAGCAGTTACGGCAGCAATCAGCCCCAGCATTTT.

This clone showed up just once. CDR3 region: CASSLAGTQLNTEAFF. CDR3 nucleotides: TGTGCCAGCAGCTTGGCCGGGACTCAACTTAACACTGAAGCTTTCTTT. J is TRBJ1-1 and V is TRBV5-6; D might be TRBD1 (5 bases). The CDR3 is 16 amino acids. Looked up from germline, CDR1 is SGHDT and CDR2 is YYEEEE. V lost 0 bases and J lost 2, with 14 bases in between. The full variable domain, rest sourced from reference TRBV5-6 and TRBJ1-1, is DAGVTQSPTHLIKTRGQQVTLRCSPKSGHDTVSWYQQALGQGPQFIFQYYEEEERQRGNFPDRFSGHQFPNYSSELNVNALLLGDSALYLCASSLAGTQLNTEAFFGQGTRLTVV.

The CDR3 loop is CASSLAPELGKNIQYF. The CDR3 DNA reads as TGTGCCAGCAGCTTGGCTCCAGAGCTAGGCAAAAACATTCAGTACTTC. The chain is built from TRBV5-5 and TRBJ2-4; D call uncertain. Looked up from germline, CDR1 is SGHKS and CDR2 is YYEKEE (reference sequence). The CDR3 has 16 amino acids. The ends were cut back, 0 bases at V and 3 bases at J, with 13 bases in the middle. The variable domain in full, with the rest retrieved from reference TRBV5-5 and TRBJ2-4, is DAGVTQSPTHLIKTRGQQVTLRCSPISGHKSVSWYQQVLGQGPQFIFQYYEKEERGRGNFPDRFSARQFPNYSSELNVNALLLGDSALYLCASSLAPELGKNIQYFGAGTRLSVL.

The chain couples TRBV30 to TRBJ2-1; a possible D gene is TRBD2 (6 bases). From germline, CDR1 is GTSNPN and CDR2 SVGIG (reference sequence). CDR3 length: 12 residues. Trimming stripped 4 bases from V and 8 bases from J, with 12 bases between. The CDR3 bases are TGTGCCTGGACCCCAGGAGGGTATGAGCAGTTCTTC. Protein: CAWTPGGYEQFF.

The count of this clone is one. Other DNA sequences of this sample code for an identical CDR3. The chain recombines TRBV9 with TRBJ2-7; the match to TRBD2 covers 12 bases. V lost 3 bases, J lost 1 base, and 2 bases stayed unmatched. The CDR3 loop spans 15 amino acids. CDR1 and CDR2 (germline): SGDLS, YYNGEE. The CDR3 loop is CASSAGLAGSYEQYF. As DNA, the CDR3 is TGTGCCAGCAGCGCCGGACTAGCGGGGTCCTACGAGCAGTACTTC.

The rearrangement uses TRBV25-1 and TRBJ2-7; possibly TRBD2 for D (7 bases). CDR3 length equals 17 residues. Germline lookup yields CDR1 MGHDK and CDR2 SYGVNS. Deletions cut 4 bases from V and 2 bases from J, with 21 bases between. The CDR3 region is CASSGKRGASLPYEQYF. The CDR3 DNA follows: TGTGCCAGCAGTGGGAAACGGGGGGCCTCCTTGCCCTACGAGCAGTACTTC.